This T cell receptor (beta chain) was recovered during a study of T cells after yellow fever vaccination. In the study overall: When fractions had low cell numbers, they were prepared with SMART-Seq v4 Ultra Low Input. Study findings and constraints: A weaker but faster secondary response was observed, peaking on day 5 versus 15. Most clones from primary vaccination resurfaced after the booster (approximately 96% CD4, around 89% CD8). Abundant bulk-population clonotypes could contaminate the FACS-sorted repertoires.

MiXCR was run by TCRdb on the 5' RACE reads, yielding one entry per CDR3 protein. The sample records 400,000 to 450,000 distinct CDR3 sequences, under 20% being singletons. With regard to this clonotype: The antigen is not known.

CDR3 size: 15 residues. Germline V lookup: CDR1 MGHRA, CDR2 YSYEKL. With V trimmed by 4 bases and J by 4 bases, 5 bases remained unmatched. The chain recombines TRBV4-1 with TRBJ1-1; 11 bases match TRBD1. The clonotype was recovered from a man aged 18 to 35 who received the YFV17D yellow fever vaccine. Here the sequenced sample was PBMCs, taken before the yellow fever booster vaccination. The CDR3: CASSLTGTGGTEAFF. The DNA for the CDR3 is TGCGCCAGCAGCCTCACCGGGACAGGGGGCACTGAAGCTTTCTTT.